Shown below are 7 T cell receptor beta chains from a single sample sequenced in a study of blood T cell repertoires in COVID-19. Sequencing used immunoSEQ multiplex PCR; TCRdb keeps in-frame clones, though not all of them. The sample contains approximately 300,000 clones, under 90% of which appear only once. The material sequenced was PBMCs or T cells enriched from blood (not recorded which). Receptors originate from a woman aged 18-29 years who had recovered from COVID-19.

V and J are TRBV7-9 and TRBJ2-7; D ambiguous. Germline V gene lookup returns CDR1 SEHNR and CDR2 FQNEAQ (reference sequence). The CDR3 consists of 12 residues. The V gene lost 4 bases and the J gene lost 5 bases, with 9 bases spanning the gap. The DNA of the CDR3 is TGTGCCAGCAGCTCCAGCGCGGACGAGCAGTACTTC. This gives the protein CASSSSADEQYF.

The rearrangement links TRBV11-2 to TRBJ2-7; TRBD2 aligns across 15 bases. V was pared by 5 bases and J by 4 bases, with 3 bases of the junction left unmatched. Germline V gene lookup returns CDR1 SGHAT and CDR2 FQNNGV. The CDR3 length is 15 residues. CDR3 loop: CASSAGTSGRYEQYF. Here the CDR3 DNA reads TGTGCCAGCAGCGCGGGGACTAGCGGGAGGTACGAGCAGTACTTC.

This clone was detected a few times. The V call is TRBV19, the J call TRBJ1-2, with D possibly being TRBD1 (5 bases). CDR1 and CDR2 (germline): LNHDA, SQIVND (reference sequence). This CDR3 has 14 amino acids. The V end lost 7 bases, the J end lost 7 bases, and 19 bases lay between the germline ends. CDR3 loop: CASIITSAGFGYTF. The CDR3 DNA follows: TGTGCCAGTATAATAACGTCCGCAGGGTTTGGCTACACCTTC.

V and J are TRBV7-3 and TRBJ2-2; TRBD1 agrees at 9 bases. J was trimmed by 4 bases and V by 5 bases; bases with no gene match: 5. Per germline, CDR1 SGHTA and CDR2 FQGTGA. This CDR3 has 15 residues. This CDR3 is CASSGTGKGTGELFF. The CDR3, as DNA: TGTGCCAGCAGCGGGACAGGGAAAGGCACCGGGGAGCTGTTTTTT.

This clone appeared once. V and J are TRBV19 and TRBJ2-4; TRBD2 agrees at 13 bases. The CDR3 has 16 amino acids. With 5 bases clipped from V and 9 bases from J, the junction kept 10 bases outside the gene matches. Germline lookup yields CDR1 LNHDA and CDR2 SQIVND (reference sequence). CDR3 protein: CASSPRLAGGRIIQYF. CDR3 nucleotide sequence: TGTGCCAGTAGTCCAAGACTAGCGGGAGGCCGAATCATTCAGTACTTC.

J is TRBJ1-6 and V is TRBV23-1; 7 bases are a match to TRBD1. TRBV23-1 is assigned to the ORF class and has an uncertain function. V lost 2 bases and J lost 18; bases outside the gene matches: 4. This CDR3 is 11 amino acids long. CDR3 nucleotide sequence: TGCGCCAGCAGTCAAGACAGGGTCTACCACTTT. The encoded protein is CASSQDRVYHF.

The rearrangement links TRBV13 to TRBJ1-2; a possible D gene is TRBD1 (5 bases). Germline V gives CDR1 PRHDT, CDR2 FYEKMQ (reference sequence). The CDR3 contains 14 residues. V was shortened by 6 bases and J by 4 bases, with 15 bases between the two germline ends. The DNA of the CDR3 is TGTGCCAGCAGTGGGGTCCAGGGTAGCTATGGCTACACCTTC. Residues: CASSGVQGSYGYTF.